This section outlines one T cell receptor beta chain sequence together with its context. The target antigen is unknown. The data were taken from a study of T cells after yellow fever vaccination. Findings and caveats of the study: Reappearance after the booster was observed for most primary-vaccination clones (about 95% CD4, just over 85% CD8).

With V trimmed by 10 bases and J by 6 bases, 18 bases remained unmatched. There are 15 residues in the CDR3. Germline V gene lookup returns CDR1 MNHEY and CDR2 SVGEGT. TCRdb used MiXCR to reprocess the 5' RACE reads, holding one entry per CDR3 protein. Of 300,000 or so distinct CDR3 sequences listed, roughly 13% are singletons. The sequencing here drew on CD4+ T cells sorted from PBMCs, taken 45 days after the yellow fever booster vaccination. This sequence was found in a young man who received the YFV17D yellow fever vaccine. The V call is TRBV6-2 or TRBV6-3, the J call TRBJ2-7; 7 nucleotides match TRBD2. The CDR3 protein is CATRETRGSRVEQYF. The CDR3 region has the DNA TGTGCCACAAGGGAAACTCGCGGGAGTCGGGTCGAGCAGTACTTC.